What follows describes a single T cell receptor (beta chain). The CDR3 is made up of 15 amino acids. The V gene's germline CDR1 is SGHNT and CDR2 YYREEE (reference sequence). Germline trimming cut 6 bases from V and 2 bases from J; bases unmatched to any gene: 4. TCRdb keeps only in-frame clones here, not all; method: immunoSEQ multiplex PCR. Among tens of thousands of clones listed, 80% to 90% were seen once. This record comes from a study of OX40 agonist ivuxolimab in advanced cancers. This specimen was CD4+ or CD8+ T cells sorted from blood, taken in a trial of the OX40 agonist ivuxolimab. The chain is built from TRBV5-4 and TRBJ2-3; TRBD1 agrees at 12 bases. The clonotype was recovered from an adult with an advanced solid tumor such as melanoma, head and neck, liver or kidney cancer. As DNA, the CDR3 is TGTGCCAGCACTGGGGACAGGGGGCTCACAGATACGCAGTATTTT. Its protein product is CASTGDRGLTDTQYF.